What follows are 18 T cell receptor beta chains derived from one specimen sequenced in a study of blood T cell repertoires in COVID-19 (dated by TCRdb to the early 2020s). The library was built by means of the immunoSEQ multiplex PCR assay. TCRdb re-hosts the immuneACCESS table, in-frame sequences only. Its copies lack some clones; in the studies checked, an unresolved V gene accounts for under half of them, and the cause for the rest is not known. Here the sample has 150,000 to 250,000 clones; about 80% occur a single time. The ten largest clonotypes hold roughly 6.9% of the sample. Sequencing was performed on peripheral blood. All receptors come from a human donor with acute or convalescent COVID-19. The donor label of this sample is uncertain.

The V call is TRBV19, the J call TRBJ2-5; 8 bases are a match to TRBD2. Per the germline V gene, CDR1 is LNHDA and CDR2 is SQIVND (reference sequence). Unmatched junction bases numbered 10, after V lost 2 bases and J lost 5 bases. This CDR3 region has 16 residues. CDR3 in DNA: TGTGCCAGTAGTATAATTCCCGGGACTAGGCGGGAGACCCAGTACTTC. This sequence encodes CASSIIPGTRRETQYF.

This chain joins TRBV19 and TRBJ1-5, with D possibly matching TRBD1 (6 bases). The length of the CDR3 is 16 residues. Germline loops: CDR1 LNHDA, CDR2 SQIVND (reference sequence). Trimming stripped 5 bases from V and 0 bases from J, with 14 bases between. CDR3 sequence reads: CASSQWGGRSNQPQHF. CDR3 DNA: TGTGCCAGTAGTCAGTGGGGGGGCCGTAGCAATCAGCCCCAGCATTTT.

This chain links TRBV9 with TRBJ1-3; perhaps TRBD1 as D (5 bases). This CDR3 comprises 16 residues. Trimming took 3 bases from V and 2 from J, leaving 15 bases between them. The V gene's germline CDR1 is SGDLS and CDR2 YYNGEE. CDR3: CASSAQEATAGNTIYF. CDR3 in DNA: TGTGCCAGCAGCGCCCAAGAGGCGACAGCTGGAAACACCATATATTTT.

The chain carries TRBV12-1 and TRBJ2-5; the D call TRBD2 from the table was never checked on the DNA. TRBV12-1 is tagged as a pseudogene. The CDR3 loop spans 12 amino acids. This CDR3 reads CASSKRCQTQYF. As DNA, the CDR3 is TGTGCCAGCAGCAAACGGTGCCAGACCCAGTACTTC.

The rearrangement links TRBV6-5 to TRBJ2-1; D possibly corresponds to TRBD2 (6 bases). Trimming cost V 5 bases and J 5 bases, with 16 bases left between them. This CDR3 contains 15 residues. Germline V gives CDR1 MNHEY, CDR2 SVGAGI. CDR3 sequence (DNA): TGTGCCAGCAGTCGCCTTCTGGGGGGTAACAATGAGCAGTTCTTC. This encodes CASSRLLGGNNEQFF.

The CDR3 loop reads CASSWGRRTDTQYF. The CDR3 nucleotides read TGTGCCAGCAGTTGGGGGAGGCGCACAGATACGCAGTATTTT. The V call is TRBV28, the J call TRBJ2-3, with a tentative D call TRBD2 (6 bases). Between the trimmed V and J ends, which lost 4 bases and 1 base, there was a span of 9 bases. CDR3 length: 14 amino acids. The germline gives CDR1 MDHEN, CDR2 SYDVKM. The full variable domain, its missing parts supplied by reference TRBV28 and TRBJ2-3, is DVKVTQSSRYLVKRTGEKVFLECVQDMDHENMFWYRQDPGLGLRLIYFSYDVKMKEKGDIPEGYSVSREKKERFSLILESASTNQTSMYLCASSWGRRTDTQYFGPGTRLTVL.

This clone has just one count. This chain links TRBV2 with TRBJ1-5; 9 positions match TRBD1. Germline-derived CDR1 and CDR2 are SNHLY and FYNNEI. This CDR3 has 15 residues. Losses at the gene ends were 5 bases for V and 2 bases for J; bases not matched to a gene: 4. The chain's CDR3 is CASSPDRGGNQPQHF. Written as DNA, the CDR3 is TGTGCCAGCAGTCCCGACAGGGGGGGCAATCAGCCCCAGCATTTT.

The V call is TRBV27, the J call TRBJ1-5; 7 bases map to TRBD1. Germline V gene data show CDR1 as MNHEY and CDR2 as SMNVEV (reference sequence). This CDR3 has 16 residues. V gave up 5 bases and J gave up 6 bases; unmatched junction bases: 13. The CDR3 spells CASSPSEGAIRQPQHF. CDR3 coding DNA: TGTGCCAGCAGTCCCTCTGAGGGGGCGATTCGTCAGCCCCAGCATTTT.

The gene calls are TRBV7-9 and TRBJ1-2, with D unclear. The CDR3 loop spans 14 amino acids. CDR1 is SEHNR and CDR2 is FQNEAQ in the germline V gene (reference sequence). Trimming took 5 bases from V and 5 from J, leaving 15 bases between them. The DNA for the CDR3 is TGTGCCAGCAGCAAAATATTATCCTATTATGGCTACACCTTC. It yields the protein CASSKILSYYGYTF. Based on the CDR3 plus reference TRBV7-9 and TRBJ1-2, the full variable domain is DTGVSQNPRHKITKRGQNVTFRCDPISEHNRLYWYRQTLGQGPEFLTYFQNEAQLEKSRLLSDRFSAERPKGSFSTLEIQRTEQGDSAMYLCASSKILSYYGYTFGSGTRLTVV.

The chain has TRBV9 and TRBJ1-1; the match to TRBD1 covers 7 bases. Germline V gene sequence: CDR1 SGDLS, CDR2 YYNGEE. The CDR3 totals 14 residues. Trimming took 3 bases from V and 4 from J; bases not matched to a gene: 6. The CDR3 region is CASSATGPGTEAFF. The DNA of the CDR3 is TGTGCCAGCAGCGCGACAGGGCCCGGCACTGAAGCTTTCTTT.

This chain links TRBV27 with TRBJ1-1, with a possible D match to TRBD1 (5 bases). V was pared by 1 base and J by 3 bases, with 9 bases between. CDR1 is MNHEY and CDR2 is SMNVEV in the germline V gene (reference sequence). The CDR3 totals 14 residues. CDR3 protein: CASSLLGGDTEAFF. CDR3 bases: TGTGCCAGCAGTTTATTGGGAGGGGACACTGAAGCTTTCTTT.

The rearrangement uses TRBV9 and TRBJ2-5, with TRBD2 matching over 7 bases. The V and J ends lost 2 bases and 2 bases, in that order; junction bases with no gene match: 3. The CDR3 is 14 amino acids. The germline CDR1 and CDR2 sequences are SGDLS and YYNGEE. The CDR3 loop reads CASSVGGPQETQYF. The CDR3 region has the DNA TGTGCCAGCAGCGTGGGAGGGCCTCAAGAGACCCAGTACTTC.

Remarks on this clone: The same CDR3 arises from other DNA sequences in this sample as well. CDR3 in amino acids: CASSLDRYEQYF. The DNA of the CDR3 is TGTGCCAGCAGCTTAGACAGATACGAGCAGTACTTC. This sequence joins TRBV11-2 and TRBJ2-7; no clear D gene. The CDR3 is 12 amino acids. V lost 0 bases to trimming and J lost 4 bases, with 4 bases between them. CDR1 and CDR2 (germline): SGHAT, FQNNGV.

This chain joins TRBV3-1 (or the pseudogene TRBV3-2) and TRBJ2-1; 12 bases align to TRBD2. The germline V gene has CDR1 LGHDT and CDR2 YNNKEL (reference sequence). CDR3 length equals 23 residues. The V gene end was trimmed by 1 base and the J gene end by 0 bases; junction bases not matched to a gene: 19. The CDR3 loop reads CASSQVPNRLAGVLVHSYNEQFF. The DNA for the CDR3 is TGTGCCAGCAGCCAAGTCCCAAACCGACTAGCGGGAGTCTTGGTGCACTCCTACAATGAGCAGTTCTTC.

This clone was observed a few times. The V and J genes are TRBV19 and TRBJ1-1; D is possibly TRBD1 (6 bases). Germline CDR1 is LNHDA and CDR2 is SQIVND (reference sequence). V was pared by 5 bases and J by 1 base, with 11 bases between. There are 14 residues in the CDR3. CDR3 nucleotide sequence: TGTGCCAGTAGTCCCAGGGGCCCGAACACTGAAGCTTTCTTT. Translating gives CASSPRGPNTEAFF.

The CDR3 DNA is TGTGCCAGCAGATTTACCGGGACTAGCGTAAATGAGCAGTTCTTC. As protein: CASRFTGTSVNEQFF. The chain carries TRBV11-2 and TRBJ2-1, with 10 bases identical to TRBD2. This CDR3 contains 15 residues. V dropped 6 bases and J dropped 7; count of bases not matched to a gene: 9. Germline loops: CDR1 SGHAT, CDR2 FQNNGV. Drawing the rest from reference TRBV11-2 and TRBJ2-1, the complete variable domain is EAGVAQSPRYKIIEKRQSVAFWCNPISGHATLYWYQQILGQGPKLLIQFQNNGVVDDSQLPKDRFSAERLKGVDSTLKIQPAKLEDSAVYLCASRFTGTSVNEQFFGPGTRLTVL.

CDR3 amino acids: CASSLSRHSGNGYTF. CDR3 bases: TGTGCCAGCAGTTTATCCCGGCATTCGGGTAACGGTTACACCTTC. The V call is TRBV28, the J call TRBJ1-2; no clear D. V was trimmed by 1 base and J by 11 bases, leaving 20 bases between them. The CDR3 sequence is 15 residues long. The germline gives CDR1 MDHEN, CDR2 SYDVKM.

The chain links TRBV19 to TRBJ1-3; maybe TRBD1 (6 bases). The V gene lost 3 bases and the J gene lost 0 bases, with 9 bases spanning the gap. CDR1 is LNHDA, CDR2 SQIVND, per germline (reference sequence). The CDR3 consists of 15 residues. The CDR3 DNA reads TGTGCCAGTAGTATTGTACAGGGCTCTGGAAACACCATATATTTT. Translation: CASSIVQGSGNTIYF.